These 12 T cell receptor beta chains were sequenced from one sample in a study of T cells in Graves' hyperthyroidism and ophthalmopathy. What was amplified from RNA transcripts were TCR beta CDR3 regions. First-round RT-PCR targeting the TCR CDR3 was performed with the HTBI primer set. TCRdb passed the multiplex PCR reads through MiXCR, listing each CDR3 protein once. The sample contains over 400,000 distinct CDR3 sequences, 22% of which appear only once. Specimen: blood. These receptors all stem from a woman aged 70-85 years with Graves' ophthalmopathy.

This clonotype has a handful of counts. V and J are TRBV19 and TRBJ1-5; perhaps TRBD1 as D (5 bases). Germline CDR1 LNHDA, CDR2 SQIVND (reference sequence). The germline V and J ends were trimmed by 7 bases and 3 bases, with 16 bases remaining between them. The CDR3 runs 15 residues. This CDR3 reads CASTLGWGLNQPQHF. CDR3 bases: TGTGCCAGTACCCTAGGGTGGGGACTCAATCAGCCCCAGCATTTT.

This clonotype came up many times. The gene calls are TRBV2 and TRBJ2-1; 11 bases line up with TRBD2. Germline values: CDR1 SNHLY, CDR2 FYNNEI. The trim removed 5 bases at V and 8 bases at J, leaving 8 bases unmatched. The CDR3 is 15 amino acids. DNA for the CDR3: TGTGCCAGCAGTCCCGGGACTAGCGGTTATTATGAGCAGTTCTTC. Its translation is CASSPGTSGYYEQFF.

V and J are TRBV6-1 and TRBJ2-7; possible D gene TRBD2, 5 bases. Germline CDR1 and CDR2: MNHNS and SASEGT. Between the trimmed V and J ends, which lost 5 bases and 2 bases, there was a span of 13 bases. The CDR3 spans 14 residues. CDR3 sequence reads: CASSLRLRAYEQYF. The CDR3 DNA reads TGTGCCAGCAGTTTAAGACTACGGGCCTACGAGCAGTACTTC.

This clonotype was observed many times. The chain recombines TRBV7-3 with TRBJ2-5; no reliable D call. The CDR3 runs to 13 residues. Looked up from germline, CDR1 is SGHTA and CDR2 is FQGTGA. The V end was cut by 5 bases, the J end by 5 bases, with 12 bases between. Written as DNA, the CDR3 is TGTGCCAGCAGCCGCTCCCCCACCGAGACCCAGTACTTC. Amino acids: CASSRSPTETQYF. The whole variable domain, filled in from reference TRBV7-3 and TRBJ2-5, reads GAGVSQTPSNKVTEKGKYVELRCDPISGHTALYWYRQSLGQGPEFLIYFQGTGAADDSGLPNDRFFAVRPEGSVSTLKIQRTERGDSAVYLCASSRSPTETQYFGPGTRLLVL.

The V gene is TRBV6-2 or TRBV6-3, the J gene TRBJ1-4; no clear D. Germline-derived CDR1 and CDR2 are MNHEY and SVGEGT. The CDR3 runs to 13 residues. V shed 5 bases and J shed 4 bases, with 8 bases lying between them. Written as DNA, the CDR3 is TGTGCCAGCAGTCGGGCGGGTAATGAAAAACTGTTTTTT. Its protein is CASSRAGNEKLFF.

This rearrangement joins TRBV5-6 to TRBJ2-2; 8 bases align to TRBD2. V dropped 1 base and J dropped 0; count of bases not matched to a gene: 8. Germline V gene lookup returns CDR1 SGHDT and CDR2 YYEEEE. The CDR3 contains 18 residues. CDR3 nucleotide sequence: TGTGCCAGCAGCTTGAGGTGGAGCGGGAGCTCGAACACCGGGGAGCTGTTTTTT. This gives the protein CASSLRWSGSSNTGELFF.

The rearrangement joins TRBV28 to TRBJ1-5, with no clear D. Trimming removed 6 bases from V and 0 bases from J, with 6 bases in between. The CDR3 consists of 13 residues. Germline V CDR1 and CDR2: MDHEN, SYDVKM. Here the CDR3 DNA reads TGTGCCAGCAGGGATAATAGCAATCAGCCCCAGCATTTT. It yields the protein CASRDNSNQPQHF.

The rearrangement joins TRBV20-1 to TRBJ1-1; D is unresolved. CDR1 DFQATT and CDR2 SNEGSKA come from the germline V gene (reference sequence). The V end was cut by 3 bases, the J end by 4 bases, with 18 bases between. The CDR3 covers 15 residues. CDR3 sequence reads: CSAREATSRGTEAFF. CDR3 bases: TGCAGTGCTAGGGAAGCCACGAGCCGGGGCACTGAAGCTTTCTTT.

This clonotype showed up just once. This rearrangement joins TRBV4-1 to TRBJ2-1; D not certain. From germline, CDR1 is MGHRA and CDR2 YSYEKL. The CDR3 spans 16 residues. Trimming took 1 base from V and 2 from J, leaving 12 bases between them. The CDR3 loop reads CASSQGTQWPYNEQFF. The CDR3 DNA reads TGCGCCAGCAGCCAAGGTACTCAATGGCCCTACAATGAGCAGTTCTTC.

This clonotype was seen ten or more times. The rearrangement uses TRBV30 and TRBJ2-7; D call uncertain. The CDR3 has 11 amino acids. V dropped 5 bases and J dropped 4 bases, with 9 bases sitting between them. The V gene's germline CDR1 is GTSNPN and CDR2 SVGIG (reference sequence). The CDR3 is CAWGLGYEQYF. The CDR3 bases are TGTGCCTGGGGGCTTGGGTACGAGCAGTACTTC.

This chain links TRBV20-1 with TRBJ1-2; possible D gene TRBD1, 6 bases. The V and J ends lost 4 bases and 1 base respectively, with 13 bases between them. Germline CDR1 is DFQATT and CDR2 is SNEGSKA (reference sequence). The CDR3 contains 14 residues. CDR3: CSAKHREINYGYTF. For the CDR3, the DNA is TGCAGTGCTAAACACAGGGAAATTAACTATGGCTACACCTTC.

This clonotype was found many times. The gene calls are TRBV12-3 or TRBV12-4 and TRBJ2-5; D unclear. Trimming shortened V by 3 bases and J by 5 bases, and 7 bases separated the two germline ends. There are 12 residues in the CDR3. The CDR3 spells CASSFGSETQYF. The CDR3 nucleotides are TGTGCCAGCAGTTTTGGCTCCGAGACCCAGTACTTC.